The next 23 T cell receptor beta chains were all read from a single sample in a study of cytomegalovirus exposure and HLA in healthy donors. Use of 60 Vbeta and 13 Jbeta primers characterized the PCR. Produced via immunoSEQ multiplex PCR; TCRdb's table is partial and in-frame only. The data contain some 71,000 clones, about 78% of them singletons. The specimen was PBMCs. The receptor set was obtained from a man younger than 35 in good health and CMV-seronegative.

This chain uses TRBV18 with TRBJ2-5; possible D gene TRBD2, 5 bases. The CDR3 is made up of 13 amino acids. From germline, CDR1 is KGHSH and CDR2 LQKENI. V was trimmed by 6 bases and J by 0 bases, leaving 8 bases between them. CDR3 bases: TGTGCCAGCTCCTCGGGGTACCAAGAGACCCAGTACTTC. Translation gives CASSSGYQETQYF.

The V call is TRBV11-2, the J call TRBJ2-7; D is perhaps TRBD2 (5 bases). V dropped 4 bases and J dropped 1 base, with 17 bases sitting between them. CDR1 SGHAT and CDR2 FQNNGV come from the germline V gene. The CDR3 covers 16 residues. The CDR3 region is CASSSVRGPSSYEQYF. DNA for the CDR3: TGTGCCAGCAGCTCTGTAAGAGGGCCTTCTTCCTACGAGCAGTACTTC.

The chain links TRBV2 to TRBJ2-5; D is unresolved. Germline V lookup: CDR1 SNHLY, CDR2 FYNNEI. Trimming stripped 5 bases from V and 5 bases from J, with 12 bases between. The CDR3 totals 13 residues. CDR3 coding DNA: TGTGCCAGCAGTTGGCGGTCGGTGGAGACCCAGTACTTC. It encodes CASSWRSVETQYF.

The chain couples TRBV5-4 to TRBJ2-3; the match to TRBD2 covers 14 bases. CDR1 and CDR2 from the germline V gene are SGHNT and YYREEE (reference sequence). The CDR3 has 18 residues. J gave up 2 bases and V 0 bases, and 5 bases lay outside the gene matches. The CDR3 spells CASSLGTSGGFYTDTQYF. For the CDR3, the DNA is TGTGCCAGCAGCTTGGGGACTAGCGGGGGGTTTTACACAGATACGCAGTATTTT.

The V call is TRBV14, the J call TRBJ1-6, with D possibly matching TRBD1 (6 bases). V was clipped by 5 bases and J by 7 bases, with 24 bases between them. Germline CDR1 is SGHDN and CDR2 is FVKESK. The CDR3 is 18 amino acids. The DNA of the CDR3 is TGTGCCAGCAGCGAGAACCAGGGGTTCGGCCCAAGGAATTCACCCCTCCACTTT. This sequence encodes CASSENQGFGPRNSPLHF.

This rearrangement joins TRBV7-6 to TRBJ2-3; 12 bases are a match to TRBD2. The germline V gene has CDR1 SGHVS and CDR2 FNYEAQ. The length of the CDR3 is 14 residues. J lost 5 bases, V lost 5 bases, and 2 bases had no gene match. The CDR3 region has the DNA TGTGCCAGCAGCCCGGGACTAGCGGGAGATACGCAGTATTTT. The encoded protein is CASSPGLAGDTQYF. Based on the CDR3 plus reference TRBV7-6 and TRBJ2-3, the full variable domain is GAGVSQSPRYKVTKRGQDVALRCDPISGHVSLYWYRQALGQGPEFLTYFNYEAQQDKSGLPNDRFSAERPEGSISTLTIQRTEQRDSAMYRCASSPGLAGDTQYFGPGTRLTVL.

The chain carries TRBV4-3 and TRBJ2-3, with 7 nucleotides matching TRBD2. The CDR3 is 18 amino acids. CDR1 and CDR2 from the germline V gene are LGHNA and YSLEER. V was pared by 0 bases and J by 4 bases, with 13 bases of the junction left unmatched. The CDR3 loop is CASSQEAGGSGFSDTQYF. In nucleotides, the CDR3 is TGCGCCAGCAGCCAAGAGGCGGGCGGTAGCGGGTTTTCAGATACGCAGTATTTT.

The rearrangement joins TRBV28 to TRBJ1-5; 7 bases are a match to TRBD1. Germline CDR1 reads MDHEN; CDR2 reads SYDVKM. This CDR3 is built from 13 residues. V trimming: 6 bases; J trimming: 3 bases; junction bases outside the gene matches: 2. CDR3 region: CASRGQDNQPQHF. DNA for the CDR3: TGTGCCAGCAGAGGACAGGACAATCAGCCCCAGCATTTT.

The chain uses TRBV5-1 and TRBJ2-7, with TRBD1 matching 9 bases. V dropped 4 bases and J dropped 1; count of bases not matched to a gene: 6. There are 15 residues in the CDR3. Per germline, CDR1 SGHRS and CDR2 YFSETQ. CDR3 DNA: TGCGCCAGCAGCACCCCCGGGACAGGGTCCTACGAGCAGTACTTC. This translates into CASSTPGTGSYEQYF.

This chain links TRBV28 with TRBJ2-2; 8 nucleotides line up with TRBD1. The trim removed 2 bases at V and 10 bases at J, leaving 15 bases unmatched. From germline, CDR1 is MDHEN and CDR2 SYDVKM. The CDR3 runs 17 residues. The CDR3 here is CASSLGPGGRREKELFF. CDR3 nucleotides: TGTGCCAGCAGTTTAGGGCCAGGGGGCCGGAGGGAAAAGGAGCTGTTTTTT.

This clone was detected once. This rearrangement joins TRBV30 to TRBJ2-3; TRBD2 matches at 8 bases. V gave up 1 base and J gave up 4 bases; unmatched junction bases: 4. CDR3 length equals 14 residues. In germline, CDR1 is GTSNPN, CDR2 SVGIG (reference sequence). The CDR3 region has the DNA TGTGCCTGGAGTGGCGGACTAGCCGCAGATACGCAGTATTTT. Protein product: CAWSGGLAADTQYF.

The rearrangement joins TRBV4-3 to TRBJ1-2; D is uncertain. Germline CDR1 is LGHNA and CDR2 is YSLEER. This CDR3 comprises 16 residues. Trimming took off 1 base at V and 0 bases at J, with 12 bases between the two ends. CDR3 residues: CASSQARGKTNYGYTF. DNA for the CDR3: TGCGCCAGCAGCCAAGCACGGGGAAAGACTAACTATGGCTACACCTTC.

This chain joins TRBV2 and TRBJ1-3, with D unresolved. This CDR3 region has 13 residues. Trimming cost V 5 bases and J 8 bases, with 13 bases left between them. Looked up from germline, CDR1 is SNHLY and CDR2 is FYNNEI. The CDR3 reads CASSTGRRDTIYF. CDR3 nucleotides: TGTGCCAGCAGTACGGGGAGGAGGGACACCATATATTTT. The full variable domain, rest sourced from reference TRBV2 and TRBJ1-3, is EPEVTQTPSHQVTQMGQEVILRCVPISNHLYFYWYRQILGQKVEFLVSFYNNEISEKSEIFDDQFSVERPDGSNFTLKIRSTKLEDSAMYFCASSTGRRDTIYFGEGSWLTVV.

Only a few counts were recorded for this clone. V is TRBV28 and J is TRBJ2-5, with D perhaps matching TRBD1 (6 bases). Germline V gene sequence: CDR1 MDHEN, CDR2 SYDVKM. V lost 7 bases, J lost 5 bases, and 14 bases lay in between. The CDR3 has 13 amino acids. CDR3 DNA sequence: TGTGCCAGCAACGCAGGGGATGAGGAGACCCAGTACTTC. This translates into CASNAGDEETQYF.

This clone was seen a few times. This chain links TRBV25-1 with TRBJ1-2, with D possibly matching TRBD1 (6 bases). Germline V gene data show CDR1 as MGHDK and CDR2 as SYGVNS. The length of the CDR3 is 13 residues. With 5 bases removed from V and 13 bases from J, the gap between germline ends came to 20 bases. In DNA form, the CDR3 reads TGTGCCAGCAGTCCGAGGACAGTAAGCGGGATCACCTTC. It yields the protein CASSPRTVSGITF.

V and J are TRBV14 and TRBJ1-2, with D perhaps TRBD1 (6 bases). The CDR3 is 14 amino acids. The V end was cut by 5 bases, the J end by 3 bases, with 13 bases between. The germline V gene has CDR1 SGHDN and CDR2 FVKESK. The CDR3 loop reads CASSAARGHYGYTF. CDR3 nucleotide sequence: TGTGCCAGCAGCGCCGCCAGGGGTCACTATGGCTACACCTTC.

This clone has a handful of counts. The genes are TRBV6-5 and TRBJ2-5, with 9 bases matching TRBD1. After removal of 6 bases from V and 2 bases from J, the junction contained 4 bases not matched to a gene. The CDR3 sequence is 14 residues long. Per the germline V gene, CDR1 is MNHEY and CDR2 is SVGAGI. The chain's CDR3 is CASSDRGRQETQYF. Written as DNA, the CDR3 is TGTGCCAGCAGCGACAGGGGGAGACAAGAGACCCAGTACTTC.

The CDR3 loop reads CASSLAQGGGTQYF. CDR3 sequence (DNA): TGCGCCAGCAGCTTGGCGCAGGGAGGTGGGACCCAGTACTTC. This chain links TRBV5-1 with TRBJ2-5; weak D call: TRBD2 (6 bases). Trimming stripped 0 bases from V and 7 bases from J, with 13 bases between. Germline V gene data show CDR1 as SGHRS and CDR2 as YFSETQ. This CDR3 is built from 14 residues.

Comments on this clone: One end of the junction is discordant with germline, which a read error may explain. The gene calls are TRBV7-2 and TRBJ2-3; D is unclear. Per the germline V gene, CDR1 is SGHTA and CDR2 is FQGNSA. The CDR3 runs to 11 residues. CDR3 DNA: TGTGCCAGCAGCTTAGCTTTGCGACTCTCATTT. Amino acid sequence: CASSLALRLSF.

V is TRBV4-1 and J is TRBJ2-5, with D unresolved. The V and J ends lost 1 base and 2 bases respectively, with 5 bases between them. The germline gives CDR1 MGHRA, CDR2 YSYEKL. The CDR3 has 13 residues. CDR3 DNA sequence: TGCGCCAGCAGCCAAGGAGTACAAGAGACCCAGTACTTC. Translating gives CASSQGVQETQYF.

V is TRBV11-1 and J is TRBJ1-2; D gene uncertain. CDR1 SGHAT and CDR2 FQDESV come from the germline V gene (reference sequence). V lost 0 bases, J lost 4 bases, and 9 bases lay in between. The CDR3 has 14 amino acids. In DNA, the CDR3 is TGTGCCAGCAGCTTAGCTGGCGCGGGCTATGGCTACACCTTC. Protein: CASSLAGAGYGYTF.

The V and J genes are TRBV28 and TRBJ2-6; a weak D match, TRBD1 (5 bases). CDR3 size: 16 residues. The V end lost 5 bases, the J end lost 2 bases, and 13 bases lay between the germline ends. Looked up from germline, CDR1 is MDHEN and CDR2 is SYDVKM. The CDR3 DNA reads as TGTGCCAGCAGTCCCGGACATACCACTGGGGCCAACGTCCTGACTTTC. Residues: CASSPGHTTGANVLTF. The whole variable domain, remainder taken from reference TRBV28 and TRBJ2-6, is DVKVTQSSRYLVKRTGEKVFLECVQDMDHENMFWYRQDPGLGLRLIYFSYDVKMKEKGDIPEGYSVSREKKERFSLILESASTNQTSMYLCASSPGHTTGANVLTFGAGSRLTVL.

The genes are TRBV11-2 and TRBJ2-1, with TRBD1 identical over 9 bases. The V segment lost 5 bases and the J segment 5 bases; nucleotides outside the gene matches: 10. This CDR3 has 16 residues. Germline CDR1 reads SGHAT; CDR2 reads FQNNGV. The CDR3 here is CASSPRGDRVNNEQFF. The CDR3 DNA reads as TGTGCCAGCAGCCCTCGCGGGGACAGGGTAAACAATGAGCAGTTCTTC.